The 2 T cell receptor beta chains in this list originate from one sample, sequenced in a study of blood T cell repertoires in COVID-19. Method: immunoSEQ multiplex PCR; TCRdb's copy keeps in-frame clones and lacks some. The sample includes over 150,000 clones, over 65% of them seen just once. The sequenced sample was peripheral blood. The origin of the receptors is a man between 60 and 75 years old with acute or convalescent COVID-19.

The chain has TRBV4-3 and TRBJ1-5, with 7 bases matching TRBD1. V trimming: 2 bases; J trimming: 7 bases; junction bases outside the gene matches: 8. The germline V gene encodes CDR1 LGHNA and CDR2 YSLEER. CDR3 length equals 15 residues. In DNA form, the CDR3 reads TGCGCCAGCAGCCAATACAGGGGAGGAAAGCAGCCCCAGCATTTT. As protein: CASSQYRGGKQPQHF.

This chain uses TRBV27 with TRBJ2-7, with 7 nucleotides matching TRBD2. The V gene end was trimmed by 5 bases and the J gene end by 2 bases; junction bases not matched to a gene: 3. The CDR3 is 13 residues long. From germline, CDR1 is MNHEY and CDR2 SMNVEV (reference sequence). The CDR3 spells CASSTGGTYEQYF. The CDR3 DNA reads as TGTGCCAGCAGTACGGGGGGTACCTACGAGCAGTACTTC.